The T cell receptor beta chain under discussion was sequenced for a study of vaccination effects on CD4 cells after COVID-19. Study-wide context: Each of three convalescent patients underwent sampling at an early and a late point after vaccination. Samples were taken post-vaccine, and their median timing was 72 days after the second dose.

CDR3 size: 15 residues. V lost 6 bases, J lost 6 bases, and 9 bases stayed unmatched. CDR1 and CDR2 (germline): SNHLY, FYNNEI. Under the ViraFEST assay, PBMC were stimulated with viral peptide pools so that antigen-specific CD4+ T cells expanded. Sequencing was performed afterwards. Subsequent to a culture period of around eleven days, CD4+ T cells were isolated. Confirmation by PCR established that the person had SARS-CoV-2 infection between March and December 2020. Two-dose vaccination with either BNT162b2 or mRNA-1273 was given to the participants. On both days 3 and 7, half of the culture medium was replaced with IL-2 medium. On this clone: Antigen specificity is unknown.

Assay used: immunoSEQ multiplex PCR; TCRdb lists only in-frame clones, some missing. The sample shows around 15,000 clones, roughly three quarters of them seen only once. This chain uses TRBV2 with TRBJ1-4; 8 bases are a match to TRBD1. This clonotype originated in a human donor who had a prior SARS-CoV-2 infection. The sample here was CD4+ T cells from PBMCs cultured with HCoV-NL63 spike peptides, taken after COVID-19 vaccination. The CDR3 DNA follows: TGTGCCAGCAGGCTAGCTGGGACAGGCCATGAAAAACTGTTTTTT. It specifies CASRLAGTGHEKLFF.